This TCR beta chain is drawn from a study of human T cells and chemical hapten exposure. Study summary: Each week of the roughly 23-week study, patients had diphenylcyclopropenone applied to the scalp. Findings and caveats of the study: After DPC sensitization, TCRs above 1 in 1000 frequency showed no change.

A single record per CDR3 protein comes from TCRdb applying MiXCR to the RACE reads. The sample lists 50,000 to 65,000 distinct CDR3 sequences, approximately 6.7% occurring once. Time point specified: pre-sensitization, week 0. Treatment reported: therapeutic diphenylcyclopropenone sensitization with weekly scalp DPC. In this sample, this clonotype turned up a few times. Its antigen remains unidentified. The V end lost 3 bases, the J end lost 9 bases, and 10 bases lay between the germline ends. The CDR3 spans 12 residues. The germline gives CDR1 SGHRS, CDR2 YFSETQ. The sequencing here drew on whole blood, taken in connection with sensitization to the hapten diphenylcyclopropenone (DPC). The chain joins TRBV5-1 to TRBJ2-1, with D possibly TRBD1 on 6 matching bases. The sequence was obtained from a woman aged 25 to 39 with alopecia areata. Some clones in this sample may be carry-over from other donors' samples. The CDR3 region is CASSSQGTEQFF. CDR3 DNA: TGCGCCAGCAGCTCGCAGGGGACTGAGCAGTTCTTC.